The T cell receptor (beta chain) described here comes from a study of cytomegalovirus exposure and HLA in healthy donors (dated by TCRdb to 2017 to 2019). Regarding the study in general: In an earlier analysis of fewer than 750 of the donors, around 300 Gb of sequence data and 117 million unique TCR beta sequences from roughly 190 million T cells were reported. The study was designed to test whether signatures of past pathogen exposure could be identified by cataloging public T cell receptors. A later genetic analysis used genome-wide SNP genotypes for about 65% of the roughly 670 donors, treating that subset as a discovery cohort. An earlier analysis of roughly 600 of the donors used high-throughput TCR beta sequencing to judge whether each TCR beta V gene segment behaved as functional or pseudogenic. Both class I and class II loci were covered by HLA typing, at four-digit resolution. The T cell repertoires of about 700 subjects were profiled by immunosequencing and related to cytomegalovirus serostatus. In the later analysis, no new phenotypic data were used to find candidate immune exposures; instead, reliance was placed on TCR beta sequences and their occurrence across donors. Across approximately 400 genotyped donors of the cohort, an average of 235,054 unique TCR beta nucleotide sequences per donor were sequenced, and approximately 17% of those sequences were non-productive. To predict cytomegalovirus infection status, the study brought together high-throughput TCR immunosequencing, statistical association of individual TCRs with disease status, and machine learning. Typing coverage varied by locus: 629-630 donors for A, B, C, DRB1 and DQB1; about 520 for DQA1; around 610 for DPA1; approximately 470 for DPB1. Along with the approximately 700-subject first cohort, a separate validation cohort of some 130 different subjects was used. Roughly 300 gigabases of sequencing data and tens of millions of unique TCR sequences were included in an early release covering about 620 HLA-typed donors. A few DR-DQ haplotypes were treated as single units for association and clustering because of strong linkage in the cohort. Every discovery cohort repertoire had been produced on one sequencing platform. Of the 350 to 450 genotyped donors, around 81% fell in the genetic ancestry cluster associated with self-reported Caucasian donors. In a later analysis, previously published TCR beta repertoires from 670 or so donors were re-analyzed and high-resolution HLA genotyping was added so that TCR occurrence patterns could be studied. Alongside the repertoire data, information on donor age, sex, ethnicity and CMV serostatus was compiled. The full study reports these points: A further reported finding was that TCR beta sequences accurately predicted the HLA-A and HLA-B alleles for most subjects in the first cohort. According to a later genetic analysis, donors in an Asian-associated ancestry cluster had fewer N-insertions in productive TCRs than the approximately 650-donor mean. A later analysis found that HLA-associated TCR beta chains were more clonally expanded and had lower generation probabilities than equally common non-associated chains. Because counts were too low, around 18 rarely observed V segments, including chromosome 9 orphons, were left out of the earlier analysis of some 600 of the donors. Only TCR beta chains were sequenced in this cohort, and the absence of alpha or paired-chain data limited detectable features. Strong co-occurrence of HLA alleles, especially DR and DQ, made assigning TCR associations to individual alleles difficult. Most TCR sequences were seen in very few donors, while some public TCRs were found in many individuals. A group of highly shared sequence variants was considered likely to be a technical artifact of the sequencing pipeline. Correlated functional status among segregating V segments might reflect linkage disequilibrium, but an unknown experimental factor could not be ruled out. At a false discovery rate of 0.05, a later analysis linked 16,000 or so TCR beta sequences to specific HLA alleles. The classifier was reported to diagnose cytomegalovirus status with high specificity and sensitivity in both the original cohort and the validation cohort. The authors suggested that the approach could potentially be extended to other disease states and immunological phenotypes. According to a later analysis, parvovirus B19, influenza, CMV and Epstein-Barr virus appeared linked to several top co-occurrence clusters. Because some donors lacked HLA typing at each locus, the association tests relied only on the typed subset. CMV serostatus was the only immune exposure information available for the cohort. In vitro tests confirmed that a few of the cytomegalovirus-associated TCR beta chains recognize cytomegalovirus antigens. A later analysis found that most CMV-associated TCR beta chains appeared HLA-restricted, with HLA associations seemingly driven largely by CMV exposure. A later genetic analysis associated a missense DCLRE1C variant with V-gene and J-gene trimming of TCR beta chains, and an independent cohort replicated the association. In a later analysis, the rate of TCR association differed among HLA loci, with DRB1 alleles having the most associated TCRs and HLA-C alleles having the fewest. Because the 87-base-pair reads could not distinguish some IMGT-functional V segments, including TRBV6-2 and TRBV6-3, those segments were excluded. A total of around 150 TCR beta chains were listed by the study as associated with cytomegalovirus. Sequencing depth was assumed to be roughly uniform across donors in the presence/absence analyses, though that assumption may not hold. In an earlier analysis of fewer than 700 of the donors, most TCR beta V segments appeared in productive rearrangements about 87% or about 30% of the time, broadly matching IMGT annotations.

The germline ends are 17 bases apart after V is trimmed by 2 bases and J by 4 bases. In the germline V gene, CDR1 corresponds to MNHEY and CDR2 to SVGAGI. From the cysteine through the phenylalanine, the CDR3 covers 16 amino acids. The only DNA kept is the CDR3, 48 bases in frame from the first base. The cohort comprised fewer than 700 healthy bone marrow donors. At the time of sampling, all cohort members were nominally healthy, though unrecorded immune exposures were likely present. The donor tested CMV seropositive and was one of the 289 seropositive cohort members. A peripheral blood sample was collected from each donor, and TCR beta sequencing was performed on peripheral blood mononuclear cells. Genomic DNA extraction from the blood cell samples was performed with the Qiagen DNeasy Blood Extraction Kit. The method behind the library was the immunoSEQ multiplex PCR assay. A mixture of 60 forward primers for TCR Vbeta segments and 13 reverse primers for TCR Jbeta segments was used in the multiplex PCR. The CDR3 region of rearranged TCR beta genes was amplified from genomic DNA with a multiplex PCR assay. The amplified TCR beta libraries were sequenced on the Illumina HiSeq System as 87-base-pair reads. On the study's bioinformatics: Across the 600 to 700 repertoires, a later analysis counted some 81 million unique TCR beta chains, 9 million to 14 million of which were shared by at least two donors. A nearest-neighbor algorithm error-corrected the raw reads and collapsed the reads into unique sequences, merging closely related sequences to remove PCR and sequencing errors. V, D and J gene segments were assigned by aligning CDR3 sequences to IMGT reference sequences. For a sequence to be retained, at least a six-nucleotide match to both a V gene segment and a J gene segment was required. Rearrangements were classified as productive when the CDR3 lacked stop codons and remained in frame with V and J, and all other rearrangements were classified as non-productive. Following IMGT convention, CDR3 was defined as the stretch from the second conserved V-encoded cysteine up to the conserved J-encoded phenylalanine. The earlier analysis of 500 to 650 of the donors excluded any sequence lacking an unambiguous match to a single V gene segment. In an earlier analysis of some 590 of the donors, a V segment was called functional when productive rearrangements were above 56.7%, and segregating when the standard deviation between donors exceeded 5%. To diagnose cytomegalovirus status from the catalog of TCR beta chain sequences, a statistical classification framework was built. In a later analysis, TCR nucleotide sequences were compared against IMGT/GENE-DB human TR gene sequences so that V and J genes could be assigned. Using the TCRdist pipeline, a later analysis assigned CDR3 sequences along with most-parsimonious VDJ recombination scenarios. In a later analysis, each TCR beta chain was defined by its CDR3 amino acid sequence together with its V-gene family, and reads without a unique V-gene family were excluded. A later analysis removed roughly 590 highly shared, low-generation-probability nucleotide sequences to deal with suspected cross-contamination and a sequencing artifact. In a later analysis, a clonal expansion index was calculated for each public chain from normalized within-repertoire ranks of inferred template counts. Generation probabilities in a later analysis came from a VDJ recombination model fitted to out-of-frame rearrangements, and those results were checked against IGoR. In a later analysis, TCR-TCR, TCR-HLA and TCR-CMV co-occurrence was scored with hypergeometric tests, and a repertoire-size bias correction was applied to TCR pairs. False discovery rates were estimated in a later analysis by permuting HLA or CMV assignments 20 times. A later analysis grouped co-occurring TCRs with DBSCAN, adding TCRdist sequence similarity when clustering within HLA-allele-positive subsets. Repertoires with fewer than 30,000 or more than 120,000 public chains were left out of co-occurrence clustering, as were five repertoires with anomalous nucleotide sharing. TCRdb provides this immuneACCESS table in a form limited to in-frame rearrangements. Some clones are lacking; in checked studies, under half of them reflect an unresolved V gene, and why the rest are absent is not known. V, J and clone size reflect that table, while D and trimming were determined from the DNA. A total of 150,000 or so clones appear in this sample, under 70% of them only once. Over 2.5% of the sample is held by the ten biggest clonotypes.

This clone was detected a few times. Its antigen remains undetermined. Within one base of it there is no much larger clone, and no base qualities were kept. The sequence joins TRBV6-5 to TRBJ1-1, with no confident D gene call. The receptor was isolated from a woman aged 25 to 39 in good health and CMV-seropositive. Sequenced input: PBMCs. The DNA reads as follows: TGTGCCAGCAGTTACAATATCCCTTTCGGTGGCACTGAAGCTTTCTTT. This gives the protein CASSYNIPFGGTEAFF.